The rows below give T cell receptor beta chains drawn from one sample of a study of blood T cells in healthy people across ages. MiXCR, run by TCRdb on the 5' RACE reads, gives a single entry per CDR3 protein. The table lists around 780,000 distinct CDR3 sequences, just over 55% of them singletons. The sequencing input was blood. The receptors come from a man aged 35-49 years in good health. The conserved cysteine and the conserved F or W are not part of the CDR3 here.

V: TRBV5-1; CDR3: ASSFSGVSDTEAF
V: TRBV15; CDR3: ATNRASSTNEKLF
V: TRBV9; CDR3: ASSTPGHSGNTIY
V: TRBV5-6; CDR3: ASNSLQGETQY
V: TRBV28; CDR3: ASSLWGPEVSTYGYT
V: TRBV7-2; CDR3: ASSDRPHNGYT
V: TRBV3-1; CDR3: ASSRIRDYGAETQY
V: TRBV20-1; CDR3: SARDIAYEQY
V: TRBV12-3/TRBV12-4; CDR3: ASSLRSGQVNEKLF
V: TRBV5-5; CDR3: ASSSFEGRQPQH
V: TRBV4-1; CDR3: ASSLTDREETQY
V: TRBV30; CDR3: AWSSLGTGGYGYT
V: TRBV20-1; CDR3: SANAGGDFSYEQY
V: TRBV25-1; CDR3: ASEDSFSSYNSPLH
V: TRBV28; CDR3: ASSPIPTTGKVGETQY
V: TRBV20-1; CDR3: SARAGEGYT
V: TRBV7-2; CDR3: ASSFRTADYT
V: TRBV9; CDR3: ASSTRPGTFSDTQY
V: TRBV11-2; CDR3: ASSFIGTSGSKETQY
V: TRBV3-1; CDR3: ASSHLQETQF
V: TRBV12-3/TRBV12-4; CDR3: ASSLGSGPSGGNQETQY
V: TRBV6-2/TRBV6-3; CDR3: ASFDPGTSLEKLF
V: TRBV28; CDR3: ASSSSLGYGYT
V: TRBV29-1; CDR3: SVEDHGGQETQY
V: TRBV11-1; CDR3: ASSLRLENQETQY
V: TRBV7-2; CDR3: ASSLGEVGRGRETQY
V: TRBV20-1; CDR3: SASHVPKETQY
V: TRBV12-3/TRBV12-4; CDR3: ASSGERTSISDEQY
V: TRBV27; CDR3: ASSSIRGAGGLSGANVLT
V: TRBV6-6; CDR3: ASSYLAGFDTDTQY
V: TRBV27; CDR3: ADKTGPFAYGYT
V: TRBV28; CDR3: ASSSLTSGTKNIQY
V: TRBV5-1; CDR3: ASSLDSSDTQY
V: TRBV7-9; CDR3: ASSLGGEIDTQY
V: TRBV9; CDR3: ASSVGDRPYEQY
V: TRBV29-1; CDR3: SVPWGQGANEQF
V: TRBV20-1; CDR3: SAEEIQGRNSPLH
V: TRBV6-5; CDR3: ASTPGQALYGYT
V: TRBV20-1; CDR3: SAKVWGSFTNTEAF
V: TRBV11-2; CDR3: ASSFPGLASSTDTQY
V: TRBV24-1; CDR3: ATRAGNTEAF
V: TRBV27; CDR3: ATHTGVGETQY
V: TRBV4-3; CDR3: ASGPGGLSYEQY
V: TRBV7-3; CDR3: ASSLNGKIGNEQF
V: TRBV5-1; CDR3: ASTQTSGGSYNEQY
V: TRBV20-1; CDR3: SARTSGRAGETQY
V: TRBV28; CDR3: ASNLGQPYEQY
V: TRBV4-3; CDR3: ASSQDLRGLPYIQY
V: TRBV21-1; CDR3: ASSKEFRSTGEYEQY
V: TRBV13; CDR3: ASSLGGGGANYEQY
V: TRBV20-1; CDR3: SEGQGVESNQPQH
V: TRBV27; CDR3: ASSLSGSGGRALSYNEQF
V: TRBV20-1; CDR3: SADAGTNEQY
V: TRBV7-3; CDR3: ASSPQAPGVTETQY
V: TRBV12-3/TRBV12-4; CDR3: AGSLGRGISYEQY